This TCR beta chain was sequenced during a study of early T cells in non-severe SARS-CoV-2 infection. As for the study in general: Whole-blood bulk RNA, unsorted, was sequenced, and chains were unpaired.

The table lists this clonotype with many counts. Its antigen is unknown. General study findings and limits: There was a bias toward anti-spike CD8 responses in VDJdb matching, which missed private and CD4 specificities.

Germline V gives CDR1 SEHNR, CDR2 FQNEAQ (reference sequence). The CDR3 has 15 residues. V was trimmed by 7 bases and J by 8 bases, leaving 23 bases between them. Researchers attached unique molecular identifiers to individual cDNA molecules. From the 5' RACE reads, TCRdb called clonotypes with MiXCR, one entry per CDR3 protein. This sample has nearly 60,000 distinct CDR3 sequences, with 10% to 15% found just once. The rearrangement uses TRBV7-9 and TRBJ1-2, with D tentatively TRBD1 (6 bases). The sequencing input was whole blood. This receptor was obtained from an adult who was a healthcare worker with PCR-confirmed SARS-CoV-2 infection or an uninfected control (not recorded which). CDR3 in DNA: TGTGCCAGCATCCCCGGGGGGGCTCCGCTGGCAGGCTACACCTTC. This translates into CASIPGGAPLAGYTF.